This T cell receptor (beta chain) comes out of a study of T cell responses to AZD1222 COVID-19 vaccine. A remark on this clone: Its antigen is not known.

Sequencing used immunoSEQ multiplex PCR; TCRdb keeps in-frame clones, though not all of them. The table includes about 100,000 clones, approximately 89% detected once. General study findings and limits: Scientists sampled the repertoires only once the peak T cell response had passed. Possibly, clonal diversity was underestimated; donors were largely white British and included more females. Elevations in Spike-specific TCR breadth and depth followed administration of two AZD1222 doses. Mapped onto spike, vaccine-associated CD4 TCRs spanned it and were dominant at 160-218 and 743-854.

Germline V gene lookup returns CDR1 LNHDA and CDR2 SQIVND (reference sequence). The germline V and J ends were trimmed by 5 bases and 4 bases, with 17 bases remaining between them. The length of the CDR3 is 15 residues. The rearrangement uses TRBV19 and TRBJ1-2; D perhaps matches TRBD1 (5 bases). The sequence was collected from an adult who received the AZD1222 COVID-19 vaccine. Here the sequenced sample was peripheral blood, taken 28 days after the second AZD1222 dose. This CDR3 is CASSSRDGFFYGYTF. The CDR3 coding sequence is TGTGCCAGTAGTTCCCGGGACGGCTTCTTCTATGGCTACACCTTC. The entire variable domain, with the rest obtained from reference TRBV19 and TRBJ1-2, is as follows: DGGITQSPKYLFRKEGQNVTLSCEQNLNHDAMYWYRQDPGQGLRLIYYSQIVNDFQKGDIAEGYSVSREKKESFPLTVTSAQKNPTAFYLCASSSRDGFFYGYTFGSGTRLTVV.